Listed here is a single T cell receptor (beta chain). Its recognized antigen is unknown. The record has no base qualities; no much larger clone is one base away. This sample is part of a study of breast tumors, draining lymph nodes, adjacent tissues (dated by TCRdb to 2016 to 2018). Study-level background: Breast cancer patients provided tumor, adjacent nontumor tissue and axillary lymph nodes, and the study compared the TCR beta repertoires across these three sources. The study was designed to assess the relationships and possible T-cell exchange between tumor, surrounding tissue and draining lymph node repertoires in human breast cancer. Beyond this particular receptor, the publication reports: The data were judged consistent with most tumor T cells deriving from the lymph node and then expanding within tumor tissue. The study presented the conclusion that tumor T cells originate in lymph nodes as consistent with a hypothesis, not as something directly demonstrated. Tumors showed preferential V and J gene usage, and their T-cell repertoire diversity fell below that of lymph nodes yet above that of nontumor tissue. In luminal-like breast cancer, tumor and nontumor tissue repertoires resembled each other significantly more than in basal-like breast cancer.

Sequencing was performed on an Illumina HiSeq 2000. TCR beta chain libraries were generated by multiplex PCR amplification. High-throughput sequencing was used to analyze the amplified TCR beta chain products. TCRdb handled the public reads itself, with Q25 trimming in fastp and clone calling in MiXCR, and kept productive beta chains. Rows merge per CDR3 protein into single entries with the most common DNA and genes. The sample contains about 21,000 distinct CDR3 sequences, about 54% of them found a single time. The top ten clonotypes cover about 13% of the sample. V gives up 5 bases and J gives up 4 bases, and the segment between their germline ends measures 12 bases. CDR1 is given as MNHEY and CDR2 as SVGEGT, both from the germline V gene. The CDR3 holds 14 amino acids from the cysteine to the phenylalanine. Kept here is only the CDR3 DNA, which spans 42 bases and is read in frame from base 1.

The sequence is built from TRBV6-2 or TRBV6-3 and TRBJ2-4; the D gene is unclear. The sequence came from a female donor with breast cancer. Some clones in this sample may be carry-over from other donors' samples. The sequenced sample consisted of breast tumor tissue. The CDR3 reads CASSHVGPKNIQYF. The DNA reads as follows: TGTGCCAGCAGTCACGTAGGCCCGAAAAACATTCAGTACTTC.